The entry below gives a single T cell receptor (beta chain) sequence along with its context. This clonotype was seen at least ten times. It lacks a known antigen. Within one base of it there is no much larger clone, and no base qualities were kept. For repertoire sequencing, TCR beta CDR3 regions were amplified from RNA transcripts. A first-round RT-PCR used HTBI primers with the Qiagen OneStep RT-PCR kit, followed by a second-round multiplex PCR, size selection and purification. Libraries were sequenced on an Illumina HiSeq2000 using paired-end 100 bp reads. Per the source publication's procedure: Reads were processed with SOAPnuke, discarding reads with adapters, uncalled bases, mean Phred below 15, or no exact constant-primer or identifier match. High-quality paired reads were merged with COPE v1.2.5. Each unique nucleotide sequence was treated as a clonotype, and MiTCR v1.1 was used to align the clonotypes to the IMGT TRB V, D and J references. Only V-J combinations with frequency above 0.0001 were analysed, covering around 99% of repertoires. A TCR clonal expansion and chaos score per V-J combination was defined as the ratio of F50 clonal expansion to chaos observed in the TCRdist matrix. Welch's t-statistics and random forest were used to narrow the features down to about a dozen V-J combinations, which were then fed into a naive Bayes classifier. The Morisita-Horn index was used to measure how similar the thyroid and blood repertoires were. Through fastp at Q25 and MiXCR, TCRdb rebuilt clones from the public reads, retaining in-frame beta chains. All rows with the same CDR3 protein become a single entry with the most common DNA and genes. The V and J calls reflect TCRdb's pipeline rather than the authors' work. This sample holds a few hundred thousand distinct CDR3 sequences; about a sixth were observed only once. The top ten clones comprise 2.4% of the sample.

Stable hyperthyroidism was defined as no progression to ophthalmopathy within 18 months of follow-up. Hyperthyroidism patients were newly diagnosed, with disease duration under 2 months, and aged 18 to 65 years. Patients were excluded if they had other autoimmune diseases, uncontrolled infections, pregnancy or lactation. Clinical symptoms, serum thyroxine, TRAb, thyroid ultrasound and orbital computed tomography were used for diagnosis. Using Ficoll-Paque density gradient centrifugation, PBMCs were isolated from about 9.4 ml of fresh peripheral blood. Total RNA was extracted using Trizol reagent, and RNA quality was checked on an Agilent 2100 Bioanalyzer. Including the terminal cysteine and phenylalanine, the CDR3 comprises 13 residues. Here the CDR3 DNA is all that survives: 39 bases in frame from base 1. The germline V gene gives CDR1 as MNHNS and CDR2 as SASEGT. The germline ends are 14 bases apart after V is trimmed by 6 bases and J by 5 bases.

The sample belongs to a study of Graves' ophthalmopathy and Graves' hyperthyroidism (dated by TCRdb to 2016 to 2019). Broadly, across the study: Peripheral blood was collected at initial diagnosis, prior to any treatment. The study used signatures of the TCR beta repertoire to tell Graves' ophthalmopathy apart from Graves' hyperthyroidism and to predict which patients would progress to ophthalmopathy. In total, 135 blood samples were TCR-sequenced: 40 to 45 ophthalmopathy, some 80 hyperthyroidism and some 17 hyperthyroidism-to-ophthalmopathy patients. A discovery set of 95 to 100 patients (approximately 42 ophthalmopathy, about 59 stable hyperthyroidism) was enrolled to explore V-J signatures distinguishing ophthalmopathy from hyperthyroidism. An independent validation cohort comprised 18 hyperthyroidism patients and some 16 patients who later progressed from hyperthyroidism to ophthalmopathy. In over five hyperthyroidism patients, T-cell repertoires of thyroid tissue and blood were compared. After sampling, hyperthyroidism patients received methimazole starting at 30 mg daily, and ophthalmopathy patients received high-dose intravenous methylprednisolone.

The study at large found these results: Most expanded thyroid clonotypes with frequency above 0.001 were also detected in blood, suggesting blood repertoires may reflect the thyroid immune response. In validation, the model predicted ophthalmopathy progression with about 71% sensitivity and 72.22% specificity; some 13 predicted patients were CT-confirmed with GO in a median of around 6 months. No statistical method was used to predetermine the sample size, and group allocation was not hidden from the investigators. Ophthalmopathy was separated from stable hyperthyroidism by the 13-signature model with just under 90% sensitivity and 81.08% specificity in cross-validation and with 80%/75% in the test set.

The sequence derives from an adult woman with stable Graves' hyperthyroidism. What was sequenced was peripheral blood. The chain uses TRBV6-1 and TRBJ2-7; the D assignment is uncertain and may be TRBD1 or TRBD2, with 5 bases supporting each. The DNA reads as follows: TGTGCCAGCAGAACCCCCCTGGGGGACGAGCAGTACTTC. This codes for CASRTPLGDEQYF.